This TCR beta chain is from a study of T cell changes during pregnancy in multiple sclerosis. The CDR3 has 14 amino acids. The trim removed 9 bases at V and 4 bases at J, leaving 11 bases unmatched. Germline lookup yields CDR1 LNHNV and CDR2 YYDKDF (reference sequence). Sequencing was performed with immunoSEQ multiplex PCR; in TCRdb, only in-frame clones are kept and a portion is missing. The sample lists about 40,000 clones; approximately 94% were seen once. This receptor was taken from a female donor with multiple sclerosis, enrolled in a pregnancy study. This chain uses TRBV15 with TRBJ1-2, with 7 nucleotides matching TRBD1. The starting material was peripheral blood, obtained in the third trimester of pregnancy. The CDR3 protein is CATNRGGGFYGYTF. The CDR3 DNA reads TGTGCCACTAACCGAGGAGGGGGCTTCTATGGCTACACCTTC. The whole variable domain, filled in from reference TRBV15 and TRBJ1-2, reads DAMVIQNPRYQVTQFGKPVTLSCSQTLNHNVMYWYQQKSSQAPKLLFHYYDKDFNNEADTPDNFQSRRPNTSFCFLDIRSPGLGDTAMYLCATNRGGGFYGYTFGSGTRLTVV.